The rows below give T cell receptor beta chains drawn from one sample of a study of blood T cells in healthy people across ages. TCRdb re-derived calls from the 5' RACE reads in MiXCR, one entry per CDR3 protein. The sample yields 550,000 to 800,000 distinct CDR3 sequences, roughly 32% seen once. Sequences were obtained from blood. The origin of the receptors is a woman older than 75 in good health. Each CDR3 is given with its conserved first and last residue. D genes are given only for firm matches. Not all rows give a size; the values are once, few, many and, for expanded clones, a class.

>-|many|TRBJ1-2|TRBV9
CASSYSNYGYTF
TGTGCCAGCAGTTACTCCAACTATGGCTACACCTTC
>TRBD1|many|TRBJ2-3|TRBV20-1
CSARDPNTGARTDTQYF
TGCAGTGCTAGAGACCCCAACACAGGGGCCCGTACAGATACGCAGTATTTT
>-|many|TRBJ2-6|TRBV11-2
CASRRGDGRVTGANVLTF
TGTGCCAGCAGGAGGGGCGACGGCCGCGTAACCGGGGCCAACGTCCTGACTTTC
>TRBD2|many|TRBJ2-5|TRBV6-2/TRBV6-3
CASTMGAGGLNQETQYF
TGTGCCAGCACCATGGGAGCGGGGGGCCTAAACCAAGAGACCCAGTACTTC
>-|many|TRBJ2-5|TRBV7-7
CASSLHLGRGQETQYF
TGTGCTAGCAGCTTGCACCTAGGCAGGGGCCAAGAGACCCAGTACTTC
>-|many|TRBJ2-3|TRBV28
CASSKDNFGSDTQYF
TGTGCCAGCAGTAAGGACAATTTCGGGTCGGATACGCAGTATTTT
>-|few|TRBJ1-4|TRBV20-1
CSAPRGRVGNEKLFF
TGCAGTGCCCCACGCGGTAGGGTTGGTAATGAAAAACTGTTTTTT
>-|many|TRBJ2-7|TRBV28
CASSSPNEQYF
TGTGCCAGCAGTTCCCCTAACGAGCAGTACTTC
>TRBD1|-|TRBJ1-2|TRBV7-2
CASSAAGTGDRRYGYTF
TGTGCCAGCAGCGCTGCCGGGACAGGGGACCGCCGCTATGGCTACACCTTC
>-|-|TRBJ2-7|TRBV6-5
CASSLYGRDYEQYF
TGTGCCAGCAGTTTATACGGGAGAGACTACGAGCAGTACTTC
>-|many|TRBJ2-5|TRBV29-1
CSGGFRGHKETQYF
TGCAGCGGGGGGTTCAGAGGTCATAAAGAGACCCAGTACTTC
>TRBD1|many|TRBJ1-2|TRBV6-6
CASYRGGYTF
TGTGCCAGTTACAGGGGGGGCTACACCTTC
>TRBD2|-|TRBJ2-3|TRBV12-3/TRBV12-4
CARSPLAGATFTDTQYF
TGTGCCCGCAGTCCTCTAGCGGGAGCGACCTTCACAGATACGCAGTATTTT
>-|-|TRBJ2-2|TRBV20-1
CSAGGTVTGELFF
TGCAGTGCTGGCGGGACGGTCACCGGGGAGCTGTTTTTT
>-|-|TRBJ1-2|TRBV12-3/TRBV12-4
CASSPRGGYVIYGYTF
TGTGCCAGCAGTCCAAGGGGAGGGTACGTGATCTATGGCTACACCTTC
>-|-|TRBJ1-2|TRBV29-1
CSVDDRGGGEGYTF
TGCAGCGTTGATGATCGGGGAGGGGGGGAAGGCTACACCTTC
>-|-|TRBJ2-2|TRBV6-5
CASIPANRLTGELFF
TGTGCCAGCATCCCCGCTAACAGGCTCACTGGGGAGCTGTTTTTT
>-|many|TRBJ2-7|TRBV7-2
CASSLGWYEQYF
TGTGCCAGCAGCTTAGGTTGGTACGAGCAGTACTTC
>TRBD2|many|TRBJ2-1|TRBV9
CASSVGGSGGAYNEQFF
TGTGCCAGCAGCGTAGGGGGTAGCGGGGGGGCCTACAATGAGCAGTTCTTC
>-|few|TRBJ2-3|TRBV7-3
CASSLIPGQGGDTQYF
TGTGCCAGCAGCTTAATTCCGGGCCAGGGGGGGGATACGCAGTATTTT
>-|-|TRBJ1-6|TRBV6-5
CASSYGGPNSPLHF
TGTGCCAGCAGTTATGGGGGGCCCAATTCACCCCTCCACTTT
>-|many|TRBJ2-7|TRBV30
CAWSVGGTAYEQYF
TGTGCCTGGAGCGTCGGGGGAACAGCCTACGAGCAGTACTTC
>TRBD1|-|TRBJ2-7|TRBV18
CASSPIDRAGEQYF
TGTGCCAGCTCACCTATAGACAGGGCTGGCGAGCAGTACTTC
>TRBD1|many|TRBJ1-5|TRBV4-1
CASSQLWTGGTSQPQHF
TGCGCCAGCAGCCAATTATGGACAGGGGGGACCAGTCAGCCCCAGCATTTT
>-|-|TRBJ2-5|TRBV20-1
CSATWDAFGTQYF
TGCAGTGCTACCTGGGACGCTTTTGGGACCCAGTACTTC
>-|many|TRBJ1-2|TRBV29-1
CSVGRVMEGYTF
TGCAGCGTTGGTCGGGTAATGGAGGGCTACACCTTC
>-|few|TRBJ1-6|TRBV3-1
CASSQVDSVDSPLHF
TGTGCCAGCAGCCAAGTCGACTCGGTGGATTCACCCCTCCACTTT
>-|-|TRBJ1-1|TRBV20-1
CSAREGGLEAFF
TGCAGTGCTAGAGAAGGGGGGCTGGAGGCTTTCTTT
>-|-|TRBJ1-1|TRBV20-1
CSARDLHSLNTEAFF
TGCAGTGCTAGAGATCTGCACTCCTTGAACACTGAAGCTTTCTTT
>TRBD2|many|TRBJ2-1|TRBV7-8
CASSSSAEAGGSYNEQFF
TGTGCCAGCAGCTCAAGCGCCGAGGCGGGGGGGTCATACAATGAGCAGTTCTTC
>-|few|TRBJ1-1|TRBV9
CASSVGGARAAEAFF
TGTGCCAGCAGCGTAGGGGGGGCGCGGGCCGCTGAAGCTTTCTTT
>-|many|TRBJ2-5|TRBV20-1
CSAPRDTGETQYF
TGCAGTGCTCCCCGGGACACGGGGGAGACCCAGTACTTC